This TCR beta chain was sequenced in a study of T cell clonality in common variable immunodeficiency. Generated by immunoSEQ multiplex PCR, the TCRdb table keeps only in-frame clones and is missing some. In total the sample includes approximately 52,000 clones, none of them seen once. This clone was observed a handful of times. The sequence derives from a person aged 18 to 70 in good health. Specimen: peripheral blood mononuclear cells.

CDR3 bases read: TGTGCCAGCAGGTTCCCACAGGGGGCTAAGACTGAA. This gives the protein CASRFPQGAKTE. The full CDR3 protein reads CASRFPQGAKTEAFF. The chain employs TRBV2 and TRBJ1-1; 9 bases line up with TRBD1. The observed sequence ends 3 residues before the CDR3 terminus, with the missing tail filled in from the germline J gene. This CDR3 is 15 amino acids long. V lost 6 bases, J lost 5 bases, and 10 bases stayed unmatched. From germline, CDR1 is SNHLY and CDR2 FYNNEI.